This TCR beta chain appears in the sequencing data of a study of shared clonotypes between healthy human individuals. The method was immunoSEQ multiplex PCR; TCRdb's version includes in-frame clones alone and lacks a portion of them. The sample shows approximately 350,000 clones, just over 95% of them seen only once. Sequencing was done on a sample of memory CD8+ T cells sorted from blood. Subset noted: CD45RO+ cells pooled with CCR7-negative TemRA cells. The receptor comes from a man aged 25 to 45 in good health.

The CDR3 DNA follows: TGTGCCAGCAGCTTGGCCGGGACCGCGTCCTACGAGCAGTACTTC. This encodes CASSLAGTASYEQYF. The chain employs TRBV5-8 and TRBJ2-7; D possibly uses TRBD1 or TRBD2 (5 bases each). Germline loops: CDR1 SGHTS, CDR2 YDEGEE. The germline V and J ends were trimmed by 0 bases and 1 base, with 11 bases remaining between them. This CDR3 contains 15 residues. Using reference TRBV5-8 and TRBJ2-7 for the parts outside the CDR3, the full variable domain is EAGVTQSPTHLIKTRGQQATLRCSPISGHTSVYWYQQALGLGLQFLLWYDEGEERNRGNFPPRFSGRQFPNYSSELNVNALELEDSALYLCASSLAGTASYEQYFGPGTRLTVT.